A single sample is the source of the 6 T cell receptor beta chains below, sequenced in a study of PD-L1 blockade in urothelial cancer. Libraries were prepared by immunoSEQ multiplex PCR; TCRdb keeps only in-frame clonotypes and omits some of them. The table has about 130,000 clones, roughly 86% seen once. Regarding time point: peripheral blood 6 weeks after treatment start. The specimen was PBMCs, collected around atezolizumab (anti-PD-L1) treatment. These receptors all stem from a man in his forties or fifties with urothelial cancer.

V is TRBV13 and J is TRBJ2-7; 8 bases match TRBD1. The V gene end was trimmed by 5 bases and the J gene end by 2 bases; junction bases not matched to a gene: 8. The length of the CDR3 is 15 residues. Germline V gene lookup returns CDR1 PRHDT and CDR2 FYEKMQ (reference sequence). CDR3 sequence: CASSLRDRRPYEQYF. CDR3 coding DNA: TGTGCCAGCAGCCTCCGGGACAGGCGTCCCTACGAGCAGTACTTC.

The chain has TRBV4-2 and TRBJ1-5; D possibly corresponds to TRBD1 (6 bases). Germline V gene sequence: CDR1 LGHNA, CDR2 YNFKEQ. This CDR3 has 18 residues. V dropped 1 base and J dropped 0 bases, with 16 bases sitting between them. CDR3 sequence: CASSQGLDRESSNQPQHF. In DNA, the CDR3 is TGTGCCAGCAGCCAAGGGCTGGACAGAGAATCTAGCAATCAGCCCCAGCATTTT.

In this sample, this clone turned up once. CDR3 region: CASRDRGPSSYEQYF. The CDR3 DNA is TGTGCCAGCAGGGACAGGGGGCCTTCCTCCTACGAGCAGTACTTC. The chain recombines TRBV27 with TRBJ2-7; TRBD1 aligns across 11 bases. Germline-derived CDR1 and CDR2 are MNHEY and SMNVEV (reference sequence). The CDR3 has 15 amino acids. After removal of 6 bases from V and 0 bases from J, the junction contained 4 bases not matched to a gene.

The chain links TRBV11-2 to TRBJ2-7; 7 bases line up with TRBD1. V was pared by 3 bases and J by 3 bases, with 8 bases of the junction left unmatched. This CDR3 comprises 15 residues. Germline V gene data show CDR1 as SGHAT and CDR2 as FQNNGV. The CDR3 reads CASSFRRDRVYEQYF. CDR3 nucleotide sequence: TGTGCCAGCAGCTTCCGTCGGGACAGAGTCTACGAGCAGTACTTC.

The chain has TRBV11-2 and TRBJ1-2; D might be TRBD1 (5 bases). Trimming removed 2 bases at V and 4 bases at J, with 20 bases between. The CDR3 length is 17 residues. Germline-derived CDR1 and CDR2 are SGHAT and FQNNGV. The CDR3 region is CASSLSQAGINSYGYTF. CDR3 coding DNA: TGTGCCAGCAGCTTATCGCAAGCAGGGATAAATAGCTATGGCTACACCTTC. The full variable domain, its missing parts supplied by reference TRBV11-2 and TRBJ1-2, is EAGVAQSPRYKIIEKRQSVAFWCNPISGHATLYWYQQILGQGPKLLIQFQNNGVVDDSQLPKDRFSAERLKGVDSTLKIQPAKLEDSAVYLCASSLSQAGINSYGYTFGSGTRLTVV.

The V and J genes are TRBV19 and TRBJ1-3; D remains unclear. Trimming took 8 bases from V and 3 from J, leaving 11 bases between them. Germline V CDR1 and CDR2: LNHDA, SQIVND (reference sequence). This CDR3 has 13 residues. The CDR3 DNA follows: TGTGCCAGTTCAGAGGCGTTTGGAAACACCATATATTTT. Residues: CASSEAFGNTIYF. Based on the CDR3 plus reference TRBV19 and TRBJ1-3, the full variable domain is DGGITQSPKYLFRKEGQNVTLSCEQNLNHDAMYWYRQDPGQGLRLIYYSQIVNDFQKGDIAEGYSVSREKKESFPLTVTSAQKNPTAFYLCASSEAFGNTIYFGEGSWLTVV.